The 15 T cell receptor beta chains given below trace back to one sample, sequenced in a study of blood T cells in healthy people across ages. Alongside a J-beta primer mix, a sample-barcoded 5' primer served in a second PCR lasting roughly 6 to 12 cycles. A single record per CDR3 protein comes from TCRdb applying MiXCR to the 5' RACE reads. The sample has around 1,800,000 distinct CDR3 sequences, around 40% seen once; the top ten hold about 21%. The sequencing sample was made of blood. The receptors come from a human donor in good health.

This clonotype was detected a few times. The V gene is TRBV29-1, the J gene TRBJ1-2, with unresolved D. Trimming stripped 4 bases from V and 6 bases from J, with 21 bases between. Germline lookup yields CDR1 SQVTM and CDR2 ANQGSEA. This CDR3 is built from 15 residues. The CDR3 is CSVAPNLRRANGYTF. CDR3 DNA sequence: TGCAGCGTTGCCCCTAACTTGAGGAGGGCGAATGGCTACACCTTC.

The chain carries TRBV20-1 and TRBJ1-5, with D possibly matching TRBD1 (5 bases). The V gene lost 1 base and the J gene lost 4 bases, with 11 bases spanning the gap. Germline V gene data show CDR1 as DFQATT and CDR2 as SNEGSKA (reference sequence). The CDR3 extends over 14 amino acids. The CDR3 DNA is TGCAGTGCTAGAGTGTCGACAGAGAATCAGCCCCAGCATTTT. Translated, it gives CSARVSTENQPQHF.

The genes are TRBV4-3 and TRBJ2-1; TRBD2 matches 12 bases. Trimming cost V 0 bases and J 10 bases; bases outside gene matches: 10. The CDR3 extends over 17 amino acids. CDR1 and CDR2 from the germline V gene are LGHNA and YSLEER. The CDR3 coding sequence is TGCGCCAGCAGCCAAGATTATGCGCTAGCGGGGGGGCTCGAGCAGTTCTTC. Amino acids: CASSQDYALAGGLEQFF.

Concerning this clonotype: The CDR3 ends on some other residue instead of the conserved phenylalanine or tryptophan, so this is likely a read error. The genes are TRBV29-1 and TRBJ1-4, with a possible D match to TRBD1 (5 bases). The CDR3 has 13 residues. Germline CDR1 is SQVTM and CDR2 is ANQGSEA. The CDR3 is CSGAQAGGEKLFC. The CDR3 DNA follows: TGCAGTGGAGCACAGGCCGGCGGTGAAAAACTGTTTTGT.

This sequence joins TRBV7-2 and TRBJ2-5; 9 bases agree with TRBD1. The CDR3 is made up of 13 amino acids. V was pared by 5 bases and J by 7 bases, with 5 bases of the junction left unmatched. Looked up from germline, CDR1 is SGHTA and CDR2 is FQGNSA. The chain's CDR3 is CASSNRGLGTQYF. In DNA, the CDR3 is TGTGCCAGCAGCAACAGGGGGCTGGGGACCCAGTACTTC.

This clonotype showed up just a few times. Compared with germline, one end of the junction differs, possibly owing to a read error. The chain carries TRBV5-1 and TRBJ2-3; TRBD2 is a possible D gene (6 bases). The CDR3 consists of 15 residues. Germline V gene lookup returns CDR1 SGHRS and CDR2 YFSETQ. The CDR3 coding sequence is TGCGCCAGCAGGAGTCAGGAGGGGAGCCCAGATATGCAGTATTTT. Translating it yields CASRSQEGSPDMQYF.

This chain joins TRBV29-1 and TRBJ1-2; D unresolved. The germline CDR1 and CDR2 sequences are SQVTM and ANQGSEA. The V end lost 2 bases, the J end lost 4 bases, and 11 bases lay between the germline ends. The CDR3 extends over 13 amino acids. CDR3 in amino acids: CSVETAQGYGYTF. The CDR3 bases are TGCAGCGTTGAAACCGCTCAAGGCTATGGCTACACCTTC. The full variable domain, rest sourced from reference TRBV29-1 and TRBJ1-2, is SAVISQKPSRDICQRGTSLTIQCQVDSQVTMMFWYRQQPGQSLTLIATANQGSEATYESGFVIDKFPISRPNLTFSTLTVSNMSPEDSSIYLCSVETAQGYGYTFGSGTRLTVV.

The chain joins TRBV5-1 to TRBJ2-3, with 12 bases that match TRBD2. Germline CDR1 is SGHRS and CDR2 is YFSETQ. The CDR3 is 17 residues long. V was pared by 1 base and J by 1 base, with 4 bases of the junction left unmatched. CDR3 protein: CASSLLAGGPGTDTQYF. The CDR3 DNA reads as TGCGCCAGCAGCTTGCTAGCGGGGGGGCCTGGCACAGATACGCAGTATTTT.

This clonotype was seen just once. The rearrangement joins TRBV5-1 to TRBJ2-3; 14 bases are shared with TRBD2. V trimming: 4 bases; J trimming: 3 bases; junction bases outside the gene matches: 7. CDR3 length: 17 amino acids. Germline CDR1 SGHRS, CDR2 YFSETQ. DNA of the CDR3: TGCGCCAGCAGCGAAAGAGGACTAGCGGGGGGAACAGATACGCAGTATTTT. Translated, it gives CASSERGLAGGTDTQYF.

The chain joins TRBV29-1 to TRBJ2-1; 10 bases map to TRBD2. The CDR3 covers 13 residues. V dropped 8 bases and J dropped 4; count of bases not matched to a gene: 5. Germline loops: CDR1 SQVTM, CDR2 ANQGSEA. CDR3 in DNA: TGCAGCTTCGGTAGCGGGGGGTACAATGAGCAGTTCTTC. Its protein is CSFGSGGYNEQFF.

This clonotype was recorded many times. J is TRBJ2-1 and V is TRBV7-2; the match to TRBD1 covers 9 bases. The V gene end was trimmed by 2 bases and the J gene end by 4 bases; junction bases not matched to a gene: 3. The CDR3 extends over 15 amino acids. CDR1 and CDR2 (germline): SGHTA, FQGNSA. The CDR3 loop is CASSLRTGAYNEQFF. The CDR3 DNA reads as TGTGCCAGCAGCTTACGGACAGGGGCTTACAATGAGCAGTTCTTC.

Of note for this clonotype: This may arise from a read error, as a much more abundant clone is one base away. V usage is TRBV3-1 and J usage is TRBJ2-5, with 10 nucleotides matching TRBD2. V shed 7 bases, J shed 5 bases, and the junction held 1 base outside the gene matches. This CDR3 is built from 12 residues. Germline CDR1 and CDR2: LGHDT and YNNKEL (reference sequence). CDR3 nucleotide sequence: TGTGCCAGCAAGGGACTAGCGGAGACCCAGTACTTC. Its translation: CASKGLAETQYF.

The chain is built from TRBV5-4 and TRBJ1-1; TRBD1 aligns across 7 bases. The CDR3 consists of 16 residues. The V segment lost 0 bases and the J segment 0 bases; nucleotides outside the gene matches: 5. CDR1 and CDR2 (germline): SGHNT, YYREEE (reference sequence). CDR3 coding DNA: TGTGCCAGCAGCTTGGATAGGGGGCGGATGAACACTGAAGCTTTCTTT. Its protein product is CASSLDRGRMNTEAFF.

The chain joins TRBV4-2 to TRBJ2-1; 8 bases match TRBD2. V lost 0 bases to trimming and J lost 8 bases; unmatched junction nucleotides: 18. The germline gives CDR1 LGHNA, CDR2 YNFKEQ. The CDR3 length is 19 residues. CDR3 residues: CASSQEQLGAGGLVDEQFF. For the CDR3, the DNA is TGTGCCAGCAGCCAAGAGCAATTGGGGGCGGGGGGACTTGTAGATGAGCAGTTCTTC.

The chain uses TRBV12-3 or TRBV12-4 and TRBJ2-3; tentatively, D is TRBD2 (7 bases). Trimming took 3 bases from V and 5 from J, leaving 15 bases between them. The CDR3 consists of 15 residues. CDR3 nucleotides: TGTGCCAGCAGTTTTGGGGGGGGGCGAGTAGATACGCAGTATTTT. It is translated as CASSFGGGRVDTQYF.